This T cell receptor beta chain appears in the sequencing data of a study of T-cell memory formation after mild COVID-19. The CDR3 covers 13 residues. Per the germline V gene, CDR1 is SEHNR and CDR2 is FQNEAQ (reference sequence). Trimming left V 1 base short and J 5 bases short, with 8 bases between. This clonotype was seen just once. The antigen remains undetermined. TCRdb recomputed calls from the 5' RACE reads with MiXCR, one row per CDR3 protein. This sample has about 100,000 distinct CDR3 sequences, with 18% found just once. Findings of the study overall: Whereas later expanders leaned CD4+, clones contracting day 15 to 85 showed a balanced CD4/CD8 makeup. In second-wave clones peaking day 37, SARS-CoV-2 specificity remained unconfirmed.

The clonotype originates from a man aged 18 to 30 who had mild COVID-19 (a few samples of this study predate the infection). Cell type and time point are not known. Sequenced: PBMCs or a T cell subset sorted from them (not recorded which). The V gene is TRBV7-9, the J gene TRBJ1-2; no clear D gene. For the CDR3, the DNA is TGTGCCAGCAGCTTAGACGCTTGGTATGGCTACACCTTC. Protein product: CASSLDAWYGYTF.